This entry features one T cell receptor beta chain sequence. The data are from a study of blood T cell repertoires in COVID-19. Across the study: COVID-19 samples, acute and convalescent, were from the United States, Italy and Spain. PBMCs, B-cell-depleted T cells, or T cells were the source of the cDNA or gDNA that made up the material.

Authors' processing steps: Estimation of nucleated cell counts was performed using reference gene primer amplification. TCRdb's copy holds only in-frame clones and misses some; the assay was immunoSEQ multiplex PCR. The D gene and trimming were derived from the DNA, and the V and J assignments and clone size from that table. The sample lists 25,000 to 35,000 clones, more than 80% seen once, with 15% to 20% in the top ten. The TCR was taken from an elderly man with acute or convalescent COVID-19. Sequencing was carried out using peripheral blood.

The CDR3 DNA reads as TGTGCCAGCAGCTCGTCCGCAGGTTTCGCAGGGTCACCCCTCCACTTT. This gives the protein CASSSSAGFAGSPLHF. V and J are TRBV4-2 and TRBJ1-6; tentatively, D is TRBD1 (5 bases). V lost 5 bases, J lost 10 bases, and 21 bases lay in between. CDR1 is LGHNA, CDR2 YNFKEQ, per germline. This CDR3 is 16 amino acids long.